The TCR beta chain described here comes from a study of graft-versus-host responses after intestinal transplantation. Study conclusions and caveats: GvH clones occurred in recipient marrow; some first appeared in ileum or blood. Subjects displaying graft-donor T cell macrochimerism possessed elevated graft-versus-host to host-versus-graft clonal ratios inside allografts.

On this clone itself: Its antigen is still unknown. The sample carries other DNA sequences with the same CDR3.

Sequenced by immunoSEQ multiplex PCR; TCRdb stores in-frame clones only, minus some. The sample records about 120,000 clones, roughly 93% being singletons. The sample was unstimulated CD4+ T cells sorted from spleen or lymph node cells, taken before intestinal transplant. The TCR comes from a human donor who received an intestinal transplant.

The CDR3, as DNA: TGCGCCAGCAGCTTGGGCCCATCGCGGGAGTATCTTACTGAGCAGTTCTTC. This sequence encodes CASSLGPSREYLTEQFF. This chain joins TRBV5-1 and TRBJ2-1; 7 bases are shared with TRBD2. The CDR3 consists of 17 residues. Germline CDR1 reads SGHRS; CDR2 reads YFSETQ. Trimming removed 0 bases from V and 9 bases from J; junction bases left unmatched: 15.